This T cell receptor (beta chain) was obtained from a study of blood T cell repertoires in COVID-19. The V and J ends lost 3 bases and 4 bases respectively, with 15 bases between them. The CDR3 consists of 16 residues. Looked up from germline, CDR1 is MNHEY and CDR2 is SMNVEV (reference sequence). Profiled with immunoSEQ multiplex PCR; TCRdb holds only in-frame clones, not every one. The data contain approximately 240,000 clones, around 87% of them singletons. This TCR derives from a woman aged 30 to 39 with acute COVID-19. The chain links TRBV27 to TRBJ1-4, with D unclear. Sequences were obtained from PBMCs or T cells enriched from blood (not recorded which). CDR3 nucleotide sequence: TGTGCCAGCAGTTTCCACCTCGGGAGCATTAATGAAAAACTGTTTTTT. Translation gives CASSFHLGSINEKLFF.